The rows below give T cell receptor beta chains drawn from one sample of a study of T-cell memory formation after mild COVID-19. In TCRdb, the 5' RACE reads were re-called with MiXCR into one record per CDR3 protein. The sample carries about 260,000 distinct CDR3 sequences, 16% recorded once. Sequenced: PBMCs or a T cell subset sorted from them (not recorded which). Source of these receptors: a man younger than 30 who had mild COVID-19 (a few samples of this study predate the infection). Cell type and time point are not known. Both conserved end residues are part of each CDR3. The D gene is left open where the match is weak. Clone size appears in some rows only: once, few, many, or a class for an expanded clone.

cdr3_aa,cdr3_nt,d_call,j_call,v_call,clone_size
CSDRIQTGPNEQFF,TGCAGCGACCGGATACAGACGGGGCCCAATGAGCAGTTCTTC,.,TRBJ2-1,TRBV29-1,.
CASSLGAGEQFF,TGTGCCAGCAGCTTAGGGGCAGGGGAGCAGTTCTTC,.,TRBJ2-1,TRBV11-2,few
CASSLGVWTGGNEQFF,TGCGCCAGCAGTTTGGGAGTTTGGACAGGTGGCAATGAGCAGTTCTTC,TRBD1,TRBJ2-1,TRBV5-1,few
CSAAPYLGYTF,TGCAGTGCCGCCCCCTACCTAGGCTACACCTTC,.,TRBJ1-2,TRBV20-1,few
CASAPQGTEAFF,TGTGCCAGCGCCCCCCAAGGCACTGAAGCTTTCTTT,.,TRBJ1-1,TRBV6-6,many
CASSNERTWTDTQYF,TGTGCCAGCAGCAACGAACGGACTTGGACAGATACGCAGTATTTT,.,TRBJ2-3,TRBV7-8,few
CASSDPRGDNSPLHF,TGTGCCAGCAGCGACCCTCGGGGAGACAATTCACCCCTCCACTTT,.,TRBJ1-6,TRBV7-9,.
CAISTSGDVDQYF,TGTGCCATCAGTACTAGCGGGGACGTGGACCAGTACTTC,TRBD2,TRBJ2-5,TRBV10-3,.
CATSRDRTGGPANEQFF,TGTGCCACCAGCAGAGATCGAACGGGAGGGCCGGCTAATGAGCAGTTCTTC,TRBD2,TRBJ2-1,TRBV15,.
CATSDWGHQETQYF,TGTGCCACCAGTGACTGGGGACACCAAGAGACCCAGTACTTC,.,TRBJ2-5,TRBV24-1,.
CASRTGRTTGELFF,TGTGCCAGCAGGACAGGGCGGACCACCGGGGAGCTGTTTTTT,TRBD1,TRBJ2-2,TRBV7-2,.
CASSPPRNTEAFF,TGTGCCAGCAGCCCTCCAAGGAACACTGAAGCTTTCTTT,.,TRBJ1-1,TRBV7-3,.
CASSTTDRTQAFF,TGCGCCAGCAGCACGACGGACAGGACCCAAGCTTTCTTT,TRBD1,TRBJ1-1,TRBV5-1,.
CASSVDGAGEKLFF,TGTGCCAGCAGCGTAGATGGTGCCGGGGAAAAACTGTTTTTT,.,TRBJ1-4,TRBV9,.
CASSLEWVQETQYF,TGTGCCAGCAGCTTGGAGTGGGTCCAAGAGACCCAGTACTTC,.,TRBJ2-5,TRBV5-5,.
CASSFAYEQFF,TGTGCCAGCAGTTTCGCGTATGAGCAGTTCTTC,.,TRBJ2-1,TRBV28,many
CATSDTGYEQFF,TGTGCCACCAGTGACACAGGGTATGAGCAGTTCTTC,.,TRBJ2-1,TRBV24-1,few
CASSSRGSSYF,TGTGCCAGCAGTTCTCGAGGATCTTCGTACTTC,.,TRBJ2-5,TRBV12-3/TRBV12-4,few
CATLRYLNTEAFF,TGTGCCACCCTTCGCTACCTGAACACTGAAGCTTTCTTT,.,TRBJ1-1,TRBV12-3/TRBV12-4,few
CASSTGQGAGETQYF,TGCGCCAGCAGCACCGGACAGGGGGCGGGAGAGACCCAGTACTTC,TRBD1,TRBJ2-5,TRBV5-1,.
CASSYTPRAYPGLFF,TGCGCCAGCAGCTATACTCCGAGAGCCTACCCTGGGCTGTTTTTT,.,TRBJ1-4,TRBV5-1,.
CASSLAEGTEAFF,TGTGCCAGCAGCTTGGCTGAGGGCACTGAAGCTTTCTTT,.,TRBJ1-1,TRBV7-2,.
CASSPQSYEQYF,TGTGCCAGCAGCCCCCAGTCCTACGAGCAGTACTTC,.,TRBJ2-7,TRBV7-2,.
CASSHDRAPGNQPQHF,TGTGCCAGCAGCCATGACAGGGCCCCTGGCAATCAGCCCCAGCATTTT,TRBD1,TRBJ1-5,TRBV6-2/TRBV6-3,.
CASSRQGETGELFF,TGTGCCAGCAGTCGACAGGGAGAAACCGGGGAGCTGTTTTTT,TRBD1,TRBJ2-2,TRBV7-9,few
CASSKQGSNTGELFF,TGTGCCAGCAGTAAACAGGGTTCGAACACCGGGGAGCTGTTTTTT,.,TRBJ2-2,TRBV6-5,.
CASGLGDLEPQYF,TGTGCCAGCGGCCTAGGCGACCTAGAGCCCCAGTACTTC,.,TRBJ2-5,TRBV5-6,.
CASSLWAVANNSPLHF,TGTGCCAGCTCACTGTGGGCGGTCGCCAATAATTCACCCCTCCACTTT,.,TRBJ1-6,TRBV18,.
CATSSRGGRFTGELFF,TGTGCCACCAGCAGCCGGGGGGGCCGATTTACCGGGGAGCTGTTTTTT,TRBD2,TRBJ2-2,TRBV15,.
CASSSGESAEKLFF,TGTGCCAGCAGTTCAGGGGAATCGGCTGAAAAACTGTTTTTT,.,TRBJ1-4,TRBV6-5,few
CASSLETGFPEAFF,TGTGCCAGCAGCTTGGAGACAGGGTTTCCTGAAGCTTTCTTT,TRBD1,TRBJ1-1,TRBV5-5,.
CASSSTSPSYNEQFF,TGTGCCAGCAGCTCAACATCGCCTTCTTACAATGAGCAGTTCTTC,.,TRBJ2-1,TRBV7-9,.
CASSVNRGGTDTQYF,TGTGCCAGCAGCGTGAACAGGGGAGGCACAGATACGCAGTATTTT,TRBD1,TRBJ2-3,TRBV9,few
CASSLSGLAGHEQYF,TGTGCCAGCAGCCTCAGCGGATTAGCGGGGCACGAGCAGTACTTC,TRBD2,TRBJ2-7,TRBV7-6,many
CASSQGAGDYTGELFF,TGTGCCAGCAGCCAGGGGGCAGGGGACTACACCGGGGAGCTGTTTTTT,.,TRBJ2-2,TRBV3-1,.
CASSVAGAGSYNEQFF,TGTGCCAGCAGCGTAGCGGGAGCGGGGTCCTACAATGAGCAGTTCTTC,TRBD2,TRBJ2-1,TRBV9,many
CASSLAVVHEQYF,TGTGCCAGCAGTTTAGCGGTTGTCCACGAGCAGTACTTC,.,TRBJ2-7,TRBV12-3/TRBV12-4,.
CASSFQGFDGYTF,TGTGCCAGCAGCTTTCAGGGTTTCGATGGCTACACCTTC,.,TRBJ1-2,TRBV7-6,few
CASSLDPRNNYGYTF,TGTGCCAGCAGCTTAGATCCCAGGAACAACTATGGCTACACCTTC,.,TRBJ1-2,TRBV7-8,few
CASSAGTGARGETQYF,TGTGCCAGCTCCGCCGGGACAGGGGCTAGAGGAGAGACCCAGTACTTC,TRBD1,TRBJ2-5,TRBV9,.
CASSLLVIGTNEQYF,TGCGCCAGCAGCTTGTTGGTAATAGGGACGAACGAGCAGTACTTC,.,TRBJ2-7,TRBV5-1,few
CSARDRLAGYEQFF,TGCAGTGCTAGAGATCGGCTAGCAGGATATGAGCAGTTCTTC,.,TRBJ2-1,TRBV20-1,.
CASSLAGGGSTEAFF,TGCGCCAGCAGCTTGGCCGGGGGCGGATCAACTGAAGCTTTCTTT,.,TRBJ1-1,TRBV5-1,many
CASSHLWGDPSTDTQYF,TGTGCCAGCAGCCACCTTTGGGGGGACCCTAGCACAGATACGCAGTATTTT,.,TRBJ2-3,TRBV6-5,.